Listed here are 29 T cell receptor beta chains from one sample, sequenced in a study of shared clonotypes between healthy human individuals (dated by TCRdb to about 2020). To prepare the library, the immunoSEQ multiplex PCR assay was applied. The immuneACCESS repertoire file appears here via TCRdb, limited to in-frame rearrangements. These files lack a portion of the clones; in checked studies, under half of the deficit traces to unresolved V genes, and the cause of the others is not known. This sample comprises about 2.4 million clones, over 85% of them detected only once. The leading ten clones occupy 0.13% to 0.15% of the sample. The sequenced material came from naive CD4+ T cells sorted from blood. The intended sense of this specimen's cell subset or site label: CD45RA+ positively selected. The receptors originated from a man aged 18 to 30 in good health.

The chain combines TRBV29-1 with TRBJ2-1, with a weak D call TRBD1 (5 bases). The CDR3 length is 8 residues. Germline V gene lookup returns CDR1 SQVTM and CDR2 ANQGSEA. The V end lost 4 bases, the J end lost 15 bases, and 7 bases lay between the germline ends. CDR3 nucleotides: TGCAGCGTTGGAAGGGGGTTCTTC. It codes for CSVGRGFF.

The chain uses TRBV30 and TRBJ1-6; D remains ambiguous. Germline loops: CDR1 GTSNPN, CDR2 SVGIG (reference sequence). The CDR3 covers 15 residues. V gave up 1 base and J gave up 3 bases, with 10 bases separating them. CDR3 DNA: TGTGCCTGGAGTGGCCGGGATTTCTATAATTCACCCCTCCACTTT. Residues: CAWSGRDFYNSPLHF.

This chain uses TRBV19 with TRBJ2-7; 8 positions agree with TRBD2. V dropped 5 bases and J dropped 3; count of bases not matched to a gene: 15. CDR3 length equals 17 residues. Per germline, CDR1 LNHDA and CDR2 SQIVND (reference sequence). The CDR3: CASSASGLHLPFYEQYF. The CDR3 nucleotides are TGTGCCAGTAGTGCTAGCGGGTTACACCTCCCTTTCTACGAGCAGTACTTC.

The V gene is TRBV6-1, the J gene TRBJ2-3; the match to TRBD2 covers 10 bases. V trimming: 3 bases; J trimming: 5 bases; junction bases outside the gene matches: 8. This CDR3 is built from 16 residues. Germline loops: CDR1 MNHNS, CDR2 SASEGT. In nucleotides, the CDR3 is TGTGCCAGCAGTGACGCAGCGGGGGGGCCGGTAGATACGCAGTATTTT. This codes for CASSDAAGGPVDTQYF.

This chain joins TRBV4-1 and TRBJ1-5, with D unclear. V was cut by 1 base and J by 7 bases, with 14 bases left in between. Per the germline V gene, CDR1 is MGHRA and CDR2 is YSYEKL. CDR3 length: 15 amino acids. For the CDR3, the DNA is TGCGCCAGCAGCCAAGGAGACGGGGATAGCCAGCCCCAGCATTTT. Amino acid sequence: CASSQGDGDSQPQHF.

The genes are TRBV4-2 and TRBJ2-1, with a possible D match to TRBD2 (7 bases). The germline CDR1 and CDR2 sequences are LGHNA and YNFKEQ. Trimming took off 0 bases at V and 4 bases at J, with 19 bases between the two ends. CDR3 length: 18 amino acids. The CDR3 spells CASSQDPQGRGSYNEQFF. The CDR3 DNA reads TGTGCCAGCAGCCAAGACCCCCAGGGGCGGGGGTCTTACAATGAGCAGTTCTTC.

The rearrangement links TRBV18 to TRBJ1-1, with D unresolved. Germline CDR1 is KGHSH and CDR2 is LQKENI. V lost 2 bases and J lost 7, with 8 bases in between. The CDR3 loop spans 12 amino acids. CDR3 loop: CASSPLTSEAFF. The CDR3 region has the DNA TGTGCCAGCTCACCATTGACAAGTGAAGCTTTCTTT.

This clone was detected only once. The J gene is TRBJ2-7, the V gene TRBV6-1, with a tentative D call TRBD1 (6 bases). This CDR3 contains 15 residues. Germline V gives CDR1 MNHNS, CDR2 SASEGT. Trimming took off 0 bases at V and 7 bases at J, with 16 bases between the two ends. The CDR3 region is CASSEATPGVGEQYF. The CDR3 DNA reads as TGTGCCAGCAGTGAAGCAACGCCAGGGGTAGGGGAGCAGTACTTC.

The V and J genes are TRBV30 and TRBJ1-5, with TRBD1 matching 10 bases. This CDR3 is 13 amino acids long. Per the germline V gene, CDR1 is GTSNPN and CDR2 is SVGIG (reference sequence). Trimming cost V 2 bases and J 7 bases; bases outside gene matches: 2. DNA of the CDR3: TGTGCCTGGAGTCTGGACAGGGGGCAGCCCCAGCATTTT. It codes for CAWSLDRGQPQHF. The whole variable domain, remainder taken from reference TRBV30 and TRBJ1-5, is SQTIHQWPATLVQPVGSPLSLECTVEGTSNPNLYWYRQAAGRGLQLLFYSVGIGQISSEVPQNLSASRPQDRQFILSSKKLLLSDSGFYLCAWSLDRGQPQHFGDGTRLSIL.

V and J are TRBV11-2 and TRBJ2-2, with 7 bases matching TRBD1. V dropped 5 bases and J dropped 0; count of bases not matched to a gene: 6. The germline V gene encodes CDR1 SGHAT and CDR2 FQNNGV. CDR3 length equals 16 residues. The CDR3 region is CASSPVDRANTGELFF. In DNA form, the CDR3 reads TGTGCCAGCAGCCCAGTCGACAGGGCGAACACCGGGGAGCTGTTTTTT.

DNA for the CDR3: TGTGCCAGTAGTATGCTAGGGGCAGGAGACTTTCGCTATGGCTACACCTTC. Its protein product is CASSMLGAGDFRYGYTF. This rearrangement joins TRBV19 to TRBJ1-2, with a weak D call TRBD1 (5 bases). The CDR3 covers 17 residues. Trimming removed 3 bases from V and 4 bases from J, with 21 bases in between. Per germline, CDR1 LNHDA and CDR2 SQIVND (reference sequence).

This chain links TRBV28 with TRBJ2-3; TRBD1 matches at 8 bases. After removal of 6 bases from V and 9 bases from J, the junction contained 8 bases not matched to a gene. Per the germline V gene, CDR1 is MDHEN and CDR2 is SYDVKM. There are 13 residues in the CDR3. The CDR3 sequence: CASRGQGRETQYF. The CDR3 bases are TGTGCCAGCAGAGGACAGGGCCGGGAGACGCAGTATTTT.

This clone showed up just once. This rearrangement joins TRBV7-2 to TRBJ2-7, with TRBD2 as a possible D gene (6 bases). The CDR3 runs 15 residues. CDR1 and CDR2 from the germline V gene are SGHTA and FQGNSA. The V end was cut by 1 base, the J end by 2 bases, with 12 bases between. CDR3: CASSLGDGRTYEQYF. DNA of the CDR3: TGTGCCAGCAGCTTAGGGGACGGGAGAACCTACGAGCAGTACTTC.

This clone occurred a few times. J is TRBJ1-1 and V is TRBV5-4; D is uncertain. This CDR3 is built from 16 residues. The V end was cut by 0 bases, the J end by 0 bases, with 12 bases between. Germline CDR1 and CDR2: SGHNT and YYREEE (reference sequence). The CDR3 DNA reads TGTGCCAGCAGCTTGGTACCAGACCCCATGAACACTGAAGCTTTCTTT. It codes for CASSLVPDPMNTEAFF.

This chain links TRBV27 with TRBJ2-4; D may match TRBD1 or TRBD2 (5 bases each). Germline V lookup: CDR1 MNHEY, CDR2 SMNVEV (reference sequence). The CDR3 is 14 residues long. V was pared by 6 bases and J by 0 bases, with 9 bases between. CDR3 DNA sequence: TGTGCCAGCAGAGGGACGGCAGCCAAAAACATTCAGTACTTC. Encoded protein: CASRGTAAKNIQYF.

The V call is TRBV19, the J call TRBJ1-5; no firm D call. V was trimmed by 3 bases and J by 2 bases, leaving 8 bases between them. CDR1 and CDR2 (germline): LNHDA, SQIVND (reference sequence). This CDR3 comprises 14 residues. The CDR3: CASSISQRNQPQHF. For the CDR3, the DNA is TGTGCCAGTAGTATCTCACAGCGCAATCAGCCCCAGCATTTT. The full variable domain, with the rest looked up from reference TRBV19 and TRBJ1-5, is DGGITQSPKYLFRKEGQNVTLSCEQNLNHDAMYWYRQDPGQGLRLIYYSQIVNDFQKGDIAEGYSVSREKKESFPLTVTSAQKNPTAFYLCASSISQRNQPQHFGDGTRLSIL.

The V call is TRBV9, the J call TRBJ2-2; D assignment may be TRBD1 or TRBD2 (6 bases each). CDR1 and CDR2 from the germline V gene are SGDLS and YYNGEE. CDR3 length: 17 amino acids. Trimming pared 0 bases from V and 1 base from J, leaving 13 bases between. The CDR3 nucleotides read TGTGCCAGCAGCGTAGCCTGGGGGGCACTGAACACCGGGGAGCTGTTTTTT. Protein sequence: CASSVAWGALNTGELFF.

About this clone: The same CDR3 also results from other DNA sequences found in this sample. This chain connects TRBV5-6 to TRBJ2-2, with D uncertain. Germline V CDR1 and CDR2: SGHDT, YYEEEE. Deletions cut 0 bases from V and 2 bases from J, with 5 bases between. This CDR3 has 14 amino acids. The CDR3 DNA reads TGTGCCAGCAGCTTGGGAGGAAACACCGGGGAGCTGTTTTTT. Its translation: CASSLGGNTGELFF.

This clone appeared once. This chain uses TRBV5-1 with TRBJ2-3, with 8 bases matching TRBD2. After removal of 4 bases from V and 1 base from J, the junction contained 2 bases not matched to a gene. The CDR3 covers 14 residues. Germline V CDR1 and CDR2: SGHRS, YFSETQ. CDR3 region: CASSPAGGTDTQYF. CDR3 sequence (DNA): TGCGCCAGCAGCCCAGCGGGGGGCACAGATACGCAGTATTTT.

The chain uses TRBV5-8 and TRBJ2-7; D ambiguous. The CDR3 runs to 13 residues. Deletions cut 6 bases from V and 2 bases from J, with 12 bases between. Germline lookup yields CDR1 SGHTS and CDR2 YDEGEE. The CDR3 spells CASKEVVAYEQYF. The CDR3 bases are TGTGCCAGCAAAGAAGTCGTAGCCTACGAGCAGTACTTC.

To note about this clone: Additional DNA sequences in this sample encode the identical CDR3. CDR3 sequence reads: CASSLRRQETQYF. DNA for the CDR3: TGTGCCAGCAGCTTACGGAGACAAGAGACCCAGTACTTC. The chain is built from TRBV7-2 and TRBJ2-5; D unclear. Trimming took off 2 bases at V and 2 bases at J, with 6 bases between the two ends. This CDR3 is 13 amino acids long. The germline CDR1 and CDR2 sequences are SGHTA and FQGNSA.

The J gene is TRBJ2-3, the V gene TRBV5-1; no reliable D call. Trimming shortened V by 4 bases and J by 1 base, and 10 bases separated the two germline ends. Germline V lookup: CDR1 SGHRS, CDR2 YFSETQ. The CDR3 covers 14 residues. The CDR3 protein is CASSRWTGTDTQYF. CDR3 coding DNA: TGCGCCAGCAGCCGGTGGACGGGCACAGATACGCAGTATTTT.

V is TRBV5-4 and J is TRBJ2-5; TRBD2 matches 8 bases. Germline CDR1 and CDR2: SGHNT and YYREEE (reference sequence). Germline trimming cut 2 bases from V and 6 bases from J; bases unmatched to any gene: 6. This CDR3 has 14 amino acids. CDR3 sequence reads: CASSFGLASKTQYF. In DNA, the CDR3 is TGTGCCAGCAGCTTTGGACTAGCCTCGAAGACCCAGTACTTC. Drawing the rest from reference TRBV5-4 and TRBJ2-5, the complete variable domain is ETGVTQSPTHLIKTRGQQVTLRCSSQSGHNTVSWYQQALGQGPQFIFQYYREEENGRGNFPPRFSGLQFPNYSSELNVNALELDDSALYLCASSFGLASKTQYFGPGTRLLVL.

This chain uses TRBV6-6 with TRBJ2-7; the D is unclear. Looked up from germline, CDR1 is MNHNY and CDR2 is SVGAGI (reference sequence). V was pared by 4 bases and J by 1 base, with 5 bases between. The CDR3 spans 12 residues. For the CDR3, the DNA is TGTGCCAGCAGTTCTAGGTCCTACGAGCAGTACTTC. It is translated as CASSSRSYEQYF.

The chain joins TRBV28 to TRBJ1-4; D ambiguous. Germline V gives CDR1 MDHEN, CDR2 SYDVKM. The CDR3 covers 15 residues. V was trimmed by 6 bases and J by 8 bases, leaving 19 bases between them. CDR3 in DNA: TGTGCCAGCAGACACGGCGACTTGGGCGGCGAAAAACTGTTTTTT. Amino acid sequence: CASRHGDLGGEKLFF.

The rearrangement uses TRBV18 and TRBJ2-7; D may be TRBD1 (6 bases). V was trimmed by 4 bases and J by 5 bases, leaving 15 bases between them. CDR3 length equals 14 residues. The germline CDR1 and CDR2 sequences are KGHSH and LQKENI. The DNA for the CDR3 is TGTGCCAGCTCACAAAAGGGGGATTTGAACGAGCAGTACTTC. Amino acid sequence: CASSQKGDLNEQYF.

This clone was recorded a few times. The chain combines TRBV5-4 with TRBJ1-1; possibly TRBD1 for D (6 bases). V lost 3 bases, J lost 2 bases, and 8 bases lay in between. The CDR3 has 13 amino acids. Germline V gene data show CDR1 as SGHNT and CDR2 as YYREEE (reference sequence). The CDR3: CASSSGQNTEAFF. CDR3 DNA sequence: TGTGCCAGCAGCTCGGGACAAAACACTGAAGCTTTCTTT.

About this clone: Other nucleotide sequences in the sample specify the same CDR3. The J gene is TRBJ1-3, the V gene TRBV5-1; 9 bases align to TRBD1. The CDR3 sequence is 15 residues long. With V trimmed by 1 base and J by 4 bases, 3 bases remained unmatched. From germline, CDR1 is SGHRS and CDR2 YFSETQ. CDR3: CASSLTGGAGNTIYF. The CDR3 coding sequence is TGCGCCAGCAGCTTGACAGGGGGCGCGGGAAACACCATATATTTT.

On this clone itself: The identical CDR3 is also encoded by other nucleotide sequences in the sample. CDR3 sequence reads: CASTRGRDTDTQYF. The DNA for the CDR3 is TGTGCCAGCACCAGGGGACGGGACACAGATACGCAGTATTTT. The chain couples TRBV6-5 to TRBJ2-3, with TRBD1 as a possible D gene (6 bases). The CDR3 covers 14 residues. V gave up 7 bases and J gave up 2 bases, with 13 bases separating them. Germline V lookup: CDR1 MNHEY, CDR2 SVGAGI.